This TCR beta chain is drawn from a study of blood T cells in healthy people across ages (dated by TCRdb to the mid-2010s). Looking at the study overall: In model experiments, template switching captured about one uniquely barcoded TCR beta cDNA molecule for every two T cells. The study measured age-related changes in TCR beta repertoire diversity using deep sequencing normalized with unique cDNA molecular identifiers. The donors were divided into four age groups: young (average roughly 15 years), middle-aged (about 39), aged (roughly 66) and long-lived (more than 75). To avoid experimental bias, donors of different ages were randomly spread across the sequencing lanes. Two additional independent replicas of 1 million unique cDNA reads from the same blood draw were analyzed for two donors (one aged 18 to 30 and one aged 80 or older).

CDR1 and CDR2 are drawn from the germline V gene: MNHEY, SVGEGT. The trim is 0 bases for V and 8 bases for J, with a gap of 19 bases between the germline ends. The CDR3 covers 17 residues, taking in both the cysteine and the phenylalanine. The read is trimmed to its CDR3 DNA, 51 bases read in frame from base 1. Donors were a few dozen systemically healthy Caucasian individuals from Russia aged roughly 6 to 95 years. Ten milliliters of peripheral blood were drawn from each donor into EDTA-treated Vacutainer tubes. PBMCs were isolated by Ficoll-Paque density-gradient centrifugation, with at least 7 million obtained per sample. Trizol reagent was used to extract total RNA from PBMCs, with at least 5.5 micrograms per sample. For every donor, flow cytometry on a PBMC aliquot measured the percentage of naive CD45RAhigh/CD27high T cells. Here is what the overall study found, with its caveats: A strong correlation was found between observed TCR beta diversity and the percentage of naive T cells measured by flow cytometry. Because profiling used bulk unsorted PBMCs, naive and antigen-experienced compartments could not be compared conclusively. Observed TCR beta diversity per million T cells fell roughly linearly with age, and a significant reduction was already apparent by age approximately 41. Compared with the aged group, more naive CD4+ T cells, fewer expanded clones and increased TCR diversity were shown by the long-lived group, suggesting age selection. Estimates of total diversity from one million sequenced T cells were regarded as lower bounds and underestimates. Because the CMV infection status of the donors was unknown, age-related changes in expanded clonotypes may potentially have been confounded.

Library prep was done by 5' RACE. Sequencing instrument: Illumina HiSeq 2500. A second about 7 to 12 cycle PCR used a sample-barcoded 5' primer and a J-beta primer mix. A template-switch 5' adaptor carrying 12 random nucleotides introduced a unique molecular identifier onto each TCR beta cDNA molecule. At least 2.5 million CDR3-containing paired-end reads were obtained from each sample. All of the RNA was converted into first-strand cDNA using the Mint cDNA synthesis kit, with a TRBC-specific oligonucleotide serving as the primer. Following uracil-DNA glycosylase treatment, all cDNA underwent a first 18-cycle PCR with the universal primers M1SS and BC2_uni_R. In the source study's methods: For normalization, 1 million high-quality reads, each with a distinct molecular identifier, were randomly selected from each sample. Reads with shared molecular identifiers were discarded instead of being binned into consensus sequences. MiTCR, with a Q25 quality threshold and the strictest error-elimination algorithm, was used for CDR3 identification, clonotype clustering and error correction. Lower-bound total TCR beta diversity was estimated with a nonparametric unseen species model using Euler transformation. Clones were called with MiXCR by TCRdb after fastp trimmed the public reads at Q25, and only in-frame beta chains were retained. Every entry covers one CDR3 protein and lists the most common genes and DNA from its rows. TCRdb's processing, not the authors' own work, is the source of the V and J calls. This sample has 870,000 or so distinct CDR3 sequences in its table, and about 28% of those were observed once. Around a sixth of the sample belongs to the ten largest clones.

Notes on this clonotype: No antigen is known for it. Per-nucleotide qualities are absent, and no much larger clonotype sits a single base away.

The clonotype was recovered from a woman at least 80 years old in good health. The chain links TRBV6-2 or TRBV6-3 with TRBJ1-4, with TRBD1 perhaps the D gene, on 6 matching bases. The sample consisted of blood. The CDR3 amino acid sequence is: CASSYSIKTGMEEKLFF. The DNA sequence reads TGTGCCAGCAGTTACTCGATAAAAACAGGGATGGAGGAAAAACTGTTTTTT.